Each of the 14 T cell receptor beta chains below was sequenced from the same sample in a study of T cell repertoires in cytomegalovirus infection. TCRdb re-derived calls from the reads in MiXCR, one entry per CDR3 protein. This sample has 80,000 to 95,000 distinct CDR3 sequences, with 25% to 30% found just once. Their cognate antigens are unknown. Sequenced material: CD8+ T cells from cultured PBMCs, taken from culture after CMV antigen stimulation. These receptors came from a human donor in good health (CMV status not recorded). Some clones in this sample may be carry-over from other donors' samples.

This clonotype occurred many times. The chain carries TRBV7-8 and TRBJ1-2, with D possibly TRBD1 on 6 matching bases. The CDR3 runs 17 residues. V gave up 5 bases and J gave up 2 bases, with 21 bases separating them. Per germline, CDR1 SGHVS and CDR2 FQNEAQ. CDR3 bases: TGTGCCAGCAGCCTAGAGTTCGGGGAGGGGGAAAACTATGGCTACACCTTC. Its translation is CASSLEFGEGENYGYTF.

This clonotype was observed a few times. The chain is built from TRBV11-3 and TRBJ2-3; perhaps TRBD2 as D (6 bases). The CDR3 is 14 amino acids. Per germline, CDR1 SGHNT and CDR2 YENEEA. Trimming cost V 2 bases and J 4 bases, with 10 bases left between them. CDR3 region: CASSLTGGADTQYF. In nucleotides, the CDR3 is TGTGCCAGCAGCTTAACCGGGGGTGCAGATACGCAGTATTTT.

This clonotype was detected only a few times. The V call is TRBV7-9, the J call TRBJ2-2; 9 bases align to TRBD1. With V trimmed by 5 bases and J by 7 bases, 5 bases remained unmatched. The CDR3 has 14 amino acids. Germline V gene sequence: CDR1 SEHNR, CDR2 FQNEAQ (reference sequence). In DNA form, the CDR3 reads TGTGCCAGCAGCCACAGGGGGCCCGGCGGGGAGCTGTTTTTT. It specifies CASSHRGPGGELFF.

In this sample, this clonotype turned up a few times. This chain uses TRBV12-5 with TRBJ1-2, with TRBD1 identical over 12 bases. Germline V lookup: CDR1 LGHNT, CDR2 FRNRAP. The CDR3 contains 16 residues. With V trimmed by 5 bases and J by 1 base, 5 bases remained unmatched. In DNA form, the CDR3 reads TGTGCTAGTGGTCTTGGGACAGGGGGCGTTAACTATGGCTACACCTTC. This sequence encodes CASGLGTGGVNYGYTF.

V and J are TRBV6-6 and TRBJ2-7; D may be TRBD1 (6 bases). The CDR3 is made up of 13 amino acids. CDR1 is MNHNY and CDR2 is SVGAGI in the germline V gene (reference sequence). V was cut by 0 bases and J by 6 bases, with 9 bases left in between. CDR3 in amino acids: CASSYSSRGEQYF. The CDR3 coding sequence is TGTGCCAGCAGTTACTCTTCCAGGGGCGAGCAGTACTTC.

This clonotype was observed a handful of times. The rearrangement joins TRBV11-2 to TRBJ2-2; D gene unclear. The CDR3 extends over 15 amino acids. Germline V CDR1 and CDR2: SGHAT, FQNNGV. The V gene lost 0 bases and the J gene lost 3 bases, with 8 bases spanning the gap. CDR3 residues: CASSLDSGHTGELFF. DNA of the CDR3: TGTGCCAGCAGCTTAGATTCGGGCCACACCGGGGAGCTGTTTTTT.

The V gene is TRBV6-5, the J gene TRBJ2-5; 7 nucleotides line up with TRBD2. CDR1 and CDR2 (germline): MNHEY, SVGAGI. J lost 4 bases, V lost 0 bases, and 2 bases had no gene match. The CDR3 runs to 14 residues. CDR3 sequence reads: CASSYSREGETQYF. The CDR3 DNA reads as TGTGCCAGCAGTTACTCCAGGGAGGGAGAGACCCAGTACTTC.

This clonotype was picked up a small number of times. The J gene is TRBJ2-5, the V gene TRBV2; D remains unclear. Germline lookup yields CDR1 SNHLY and CDR2 FYNNEI. CDR3 length: 12 amino acids. The V and J ends lost 4 bases and 3 bases respectively, with 6 bases between them. For the CDR3, the DNA is TGTGCCAGCAGTGTCGGAGAAGAGACCCAGTACTTC. It specifies CASSVGEETQYF.

The chain employs TRBV12-3 or TRBV12-4 and TRBJ1-1, with a weak D call TRBD1 (5 bases). V lost 2 bases to trimming and J lost 5 bases, with 9 bases between them. CDR3 size: 13 residues. CDR3 protein: CASSLIGETEAFF. The CDR3, as DNA: TGTGCCAGCAGTTTAATAGGGGAAACTGAAGCTTTCTTT.

The genes are TRBV19 and TRBJ2-2, with D possibly being TRBD2 (6 bases). From germline, CDR1 is LNHDA and CDR2 SQIVND (reference sequence). The CDR3 covers 13 residues. V lost 8 bases and J lost 8, with 15 bases in between. The CDR3 is CASEETLAGELFF. CDR3 nucleotide sequence: TGTGCCAGTGAGGAGACCCTAGCGGGGGAGCTGTTTTTT.

The V call is TRBV7-8, the J call TRBJ2-3; D uncertain. V was cut by 5 bases and J by 4 bases, with 7 bases left in between. Germline V lookup: CDR1 SGHVS, CDR2 FQNEAQ. The CDR3 contains 12 residues. The CDR3 spells CASSPLADTQYF. The CDR3 coding sequence is TGTGCCAGCAGCCCCCTCGCAGATACGCAGTATTTT.

The sample holds a few counts of this clonotype. The chain couples TRBV19 to TRBJ1-4; D uncertain. V lost 1 base, J lost 8 bases, and 20 bases lay in between. The CDR3 runs to 17 residues. Per the germline V gene, CDR1 is LNHDA and CDR2 is SQIVND (reference sequence). In nucleotides, the CDR3 is TGTGCCAGTAGTATAGGGGAGGATATGGGGAGAAACGAAAAACTGTTTTTT. Protein sequence: CASSIGEDMGRNEKLFF.

V usage is TRBV20-1 and J usage is TRBJ2-7, with 13 positions matching TRBD2. After removal of 4 bases from V and 4 bases from J, the junction contained 4 bases not matched to a gene. CDR3 length equals 14 residues. Germline loops: CDR1 DFQATT, CDR2 SNEGSKA (reference sequence). The CDR3 spells CSATGTSGVYEQYF. The CDR3 coding sequence is TGCAGTGCTACCGGGACTAGCGGGGTTTACGAGCAGTACTTC.

This chain joins TRBV12-3 or TRBV12-4 and TRBJ1-2; TRBD1 matches at 7 bases. The CDR3 loop spans 13 amino acids. V lost 5 bases to trimming and J lost 6 bases; unmatched junction nucleotides: 6. The DNA of the CDR3 is TGTGCCAGCAGTCATACAGGGGTTGATGGCTACACCTTC. It specifies CASSHTGVDGYTF.